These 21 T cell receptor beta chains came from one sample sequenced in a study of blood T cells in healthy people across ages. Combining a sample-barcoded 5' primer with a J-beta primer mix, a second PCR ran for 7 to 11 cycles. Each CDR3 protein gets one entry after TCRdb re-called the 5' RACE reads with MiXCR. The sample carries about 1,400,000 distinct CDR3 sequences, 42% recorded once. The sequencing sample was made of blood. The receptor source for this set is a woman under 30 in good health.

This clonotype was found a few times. The CDR3 DNA follows: TGTGCCAGCTCCTCTGGACAGGGAAACTCTGGGGCCAACGTCCTGACTTTC. The encoded protein is CASSSGQGNSGANVLTF. The rearrangement links TRBV18 to TRBJ2-6, with 8 bases fitting TRBD1. CDR1 KGHSH and CDR2 LQKENI come from the germline V gene. V shed 6 bases and J 0 bases; nucleotides not matched to a gene: 7. There are 17 residues in the CDR3.

The CDR3, as DNA: TGTGCCAGCAGTAAAGAGGGTTACAATGAGCAGTTCTTC. Its protein product is CASSKEGYNEQFF. V usage is TRBV2 and J usage is TRBJ2-1; a possible D gene is TRBD2 (5 bases). This CDR3 spans 13 amino acids. Trimming removed 5 bases at V and 4 bases at J, with 9 bases between. Germline V gene sequence: CDR1 SNHLY, CDR2 FYNNEI.

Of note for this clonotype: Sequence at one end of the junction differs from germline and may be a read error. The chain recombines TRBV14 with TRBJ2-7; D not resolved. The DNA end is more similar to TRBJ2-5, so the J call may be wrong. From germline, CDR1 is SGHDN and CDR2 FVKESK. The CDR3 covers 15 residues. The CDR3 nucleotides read TGTACCAGCAGCCACTCATTTTCAGAACAAGAGACCCAGTACTTC. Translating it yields CTSSHSFSEQETQYF.

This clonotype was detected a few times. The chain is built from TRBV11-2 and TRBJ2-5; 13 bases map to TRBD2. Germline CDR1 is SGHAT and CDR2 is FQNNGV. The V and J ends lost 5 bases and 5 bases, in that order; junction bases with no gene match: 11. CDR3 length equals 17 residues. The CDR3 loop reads CASSTSTSGRAGETQYF. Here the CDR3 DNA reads TGTGCCAGCAGCACGAGCACTAGCGGGAGGGCCGGGGAGACCCAGTACTTC.

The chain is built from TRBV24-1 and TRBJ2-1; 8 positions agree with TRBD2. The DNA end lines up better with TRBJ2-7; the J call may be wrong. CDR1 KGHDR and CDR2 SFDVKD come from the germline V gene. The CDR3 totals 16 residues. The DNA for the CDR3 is TGTGCCACCAGTGTCACTTTAGCGGGATACGGCGATGAGCAGTACTTC. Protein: CATSVTLAGYGDEQYF.

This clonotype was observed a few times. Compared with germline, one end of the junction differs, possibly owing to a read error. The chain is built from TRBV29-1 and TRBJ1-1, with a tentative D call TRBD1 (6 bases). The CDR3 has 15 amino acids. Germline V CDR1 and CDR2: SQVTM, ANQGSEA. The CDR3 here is CSVQDLQGRSTKAFF. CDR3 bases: TGCAGCGTTCAAGATCTACAGGGAAGAAGCACTAAAGCTTTCTTT.

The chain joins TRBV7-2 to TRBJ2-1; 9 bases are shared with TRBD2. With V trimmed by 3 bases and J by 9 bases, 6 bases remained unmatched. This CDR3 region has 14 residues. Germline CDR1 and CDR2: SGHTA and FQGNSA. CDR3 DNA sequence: TGTGCCAGCAGCTTGGATAGCGGGAGTTCTGAGCAGTTCTTC. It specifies CASSLDSGSSEQFF.

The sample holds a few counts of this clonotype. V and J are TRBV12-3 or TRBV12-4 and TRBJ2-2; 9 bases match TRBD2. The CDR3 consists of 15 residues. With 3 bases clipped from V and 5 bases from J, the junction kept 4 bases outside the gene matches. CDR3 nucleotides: TGTGCCAGCAGTTTCGCGGGAGGGCCTACCGGGGAGCTGTTTTTT. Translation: CASSFAGGPTGELFF.

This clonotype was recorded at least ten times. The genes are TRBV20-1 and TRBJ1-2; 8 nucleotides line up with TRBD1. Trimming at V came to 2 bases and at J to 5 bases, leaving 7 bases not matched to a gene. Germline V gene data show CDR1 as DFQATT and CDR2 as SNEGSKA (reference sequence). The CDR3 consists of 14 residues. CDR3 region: CSARSQGAWYGYTF. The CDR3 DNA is TGCAGTGCTAGATCCCAGGGGGCTTGGTATGGCTACACCTTC.

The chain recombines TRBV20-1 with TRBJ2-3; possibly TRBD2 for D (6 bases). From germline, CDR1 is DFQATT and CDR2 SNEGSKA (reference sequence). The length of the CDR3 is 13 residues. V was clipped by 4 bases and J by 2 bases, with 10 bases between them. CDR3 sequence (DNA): TGCAGTGCTATGGAGGGCCTCACAGATACGCAGTATTTT. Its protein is CSAMEGLTDTQYF.

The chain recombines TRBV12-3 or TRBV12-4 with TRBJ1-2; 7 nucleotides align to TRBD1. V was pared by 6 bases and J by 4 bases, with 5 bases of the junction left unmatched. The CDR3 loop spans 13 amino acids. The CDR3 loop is CASRQGQIYGYTF. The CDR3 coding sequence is TGTGCCAGCAGGCAGGGACAGATCTATGGCTACACCTTC.

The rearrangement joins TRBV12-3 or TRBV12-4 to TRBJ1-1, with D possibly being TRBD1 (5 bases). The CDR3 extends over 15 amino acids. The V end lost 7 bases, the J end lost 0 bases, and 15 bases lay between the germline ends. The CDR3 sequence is CASTPGTTLNTEAFF. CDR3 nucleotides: TGTGCCAGCACCCCCGGGACGACATTGAACACTGAAGCTTTCTTT.

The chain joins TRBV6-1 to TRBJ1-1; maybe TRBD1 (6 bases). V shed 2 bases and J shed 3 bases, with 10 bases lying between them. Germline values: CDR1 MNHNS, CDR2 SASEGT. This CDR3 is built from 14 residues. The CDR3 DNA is TGTGCCAGCAGTGAAAGGGGGGGGCACACTGAAGCTTTCTTT. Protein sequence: CASSERGGHTEAFF.

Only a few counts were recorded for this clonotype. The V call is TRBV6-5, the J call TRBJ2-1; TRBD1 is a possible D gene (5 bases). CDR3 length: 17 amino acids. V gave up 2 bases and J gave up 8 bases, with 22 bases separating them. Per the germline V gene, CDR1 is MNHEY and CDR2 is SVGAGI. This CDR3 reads CASSYKSVLVLTDEQFF. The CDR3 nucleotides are TGTGCCAGCAGTTACAAGAGTGTCCTGGTGCTGACAGATGAGCAGTTCTTC.

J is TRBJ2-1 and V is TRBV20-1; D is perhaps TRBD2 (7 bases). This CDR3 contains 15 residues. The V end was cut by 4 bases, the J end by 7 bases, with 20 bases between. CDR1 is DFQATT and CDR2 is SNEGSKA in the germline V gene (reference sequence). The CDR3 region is CSATRGPSGANEQFF. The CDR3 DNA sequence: TGCAGTGCTACCCGGGGGCCTAGCGGAGCGAATGAGCAGTTCTTC.

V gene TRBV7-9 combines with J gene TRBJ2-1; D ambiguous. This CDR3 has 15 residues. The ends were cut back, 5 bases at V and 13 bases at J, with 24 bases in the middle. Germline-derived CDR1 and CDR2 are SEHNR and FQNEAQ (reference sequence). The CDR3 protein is CASSPSGPYQETQFF. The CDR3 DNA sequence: TGTGCCAGCAGCCCCTCGGGTCCCTATCAAGAGACCCAGTTCTTC. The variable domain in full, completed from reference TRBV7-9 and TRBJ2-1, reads DTGVSQNPRHKITKRGQNVTFRCDPISEHNRLYWYRQTLGQGPEFLTYFQNEAQLEKSRLLSDRFSAERPKGSFSTLEIQRTEQGDSAMYLCASSPSGPYQETQFFGPGTRLTVL.

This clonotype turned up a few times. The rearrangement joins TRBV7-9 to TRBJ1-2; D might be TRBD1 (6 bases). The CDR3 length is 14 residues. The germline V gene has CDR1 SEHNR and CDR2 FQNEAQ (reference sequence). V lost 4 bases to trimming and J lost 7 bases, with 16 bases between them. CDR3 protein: CASSYTGLRRGYTF. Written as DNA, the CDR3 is TGTGCCAGCAGCTACACAGGGTTACGACGTGGCTACACCTTC.

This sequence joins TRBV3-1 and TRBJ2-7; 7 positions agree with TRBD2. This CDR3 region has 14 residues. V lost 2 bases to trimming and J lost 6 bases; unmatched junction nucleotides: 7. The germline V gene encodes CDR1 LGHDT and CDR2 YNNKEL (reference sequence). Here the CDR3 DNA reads TGTGCCAGCAGCCAAATCGGACTAGACTGCGAGCAGTACTTC. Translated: CASSQIGLDCEQYF.

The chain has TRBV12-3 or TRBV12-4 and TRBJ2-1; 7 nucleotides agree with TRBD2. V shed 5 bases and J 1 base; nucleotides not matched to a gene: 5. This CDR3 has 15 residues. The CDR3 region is CASSPTSWSYNEQFF. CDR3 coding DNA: TGTGCCAGCAGTCCGACTAGCTGGTCCTACAATGAGCAGTTCTTC.

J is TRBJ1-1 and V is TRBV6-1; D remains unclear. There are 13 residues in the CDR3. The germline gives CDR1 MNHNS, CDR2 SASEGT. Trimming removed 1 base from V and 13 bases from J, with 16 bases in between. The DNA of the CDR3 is TGTGCCAGCAGTGAAGGGGGAATAGCCGCGGGTTTCTTT. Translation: CASSEGGIAAGFF.

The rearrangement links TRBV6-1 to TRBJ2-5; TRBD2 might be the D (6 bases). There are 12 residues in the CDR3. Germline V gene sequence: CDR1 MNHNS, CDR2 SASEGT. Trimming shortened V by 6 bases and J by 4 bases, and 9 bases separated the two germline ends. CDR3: CASRASAETQYF. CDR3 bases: TGTGCCAGCAGGGCTAGCGCAGAGACCCAGTACTTC.